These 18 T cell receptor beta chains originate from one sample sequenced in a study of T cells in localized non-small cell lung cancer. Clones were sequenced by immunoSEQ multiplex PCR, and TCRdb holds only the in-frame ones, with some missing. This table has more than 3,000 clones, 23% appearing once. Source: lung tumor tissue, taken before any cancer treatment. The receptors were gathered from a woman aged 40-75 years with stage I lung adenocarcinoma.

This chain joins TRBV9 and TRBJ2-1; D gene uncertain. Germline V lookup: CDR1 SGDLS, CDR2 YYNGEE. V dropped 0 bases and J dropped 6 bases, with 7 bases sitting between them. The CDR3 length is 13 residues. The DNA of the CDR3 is TGTGCCAGCAGCGTAGTGATAGGCAATGAGCAGTTCTTC. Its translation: CASSVVIGNEQFF.

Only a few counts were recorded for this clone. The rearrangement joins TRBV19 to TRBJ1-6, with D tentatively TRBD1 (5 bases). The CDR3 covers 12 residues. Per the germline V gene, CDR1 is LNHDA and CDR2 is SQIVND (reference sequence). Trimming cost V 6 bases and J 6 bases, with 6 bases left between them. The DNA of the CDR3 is TGTGCCAGTAGCGGGGGTAATTCACCCCTCCACTTT. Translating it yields CASSGGNSPLHF.

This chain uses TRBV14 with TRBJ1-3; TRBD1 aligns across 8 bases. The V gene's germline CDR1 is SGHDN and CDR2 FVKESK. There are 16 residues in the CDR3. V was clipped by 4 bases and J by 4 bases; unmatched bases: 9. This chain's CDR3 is CASSPYTGGYGNTIYF. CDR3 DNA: TGTGCCAGCAGCCCATATACAGGGGGATACGGAAACACCATATATTTT.

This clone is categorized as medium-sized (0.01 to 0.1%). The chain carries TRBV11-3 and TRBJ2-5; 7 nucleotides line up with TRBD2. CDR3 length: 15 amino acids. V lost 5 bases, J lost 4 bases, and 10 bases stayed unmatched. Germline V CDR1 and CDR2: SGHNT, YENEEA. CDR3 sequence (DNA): TGTGCCAGCAGCCAGGGAGGGCAGCAGACAGAGACCCAGTACTTC. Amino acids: CASSQGGQQTETQYF.

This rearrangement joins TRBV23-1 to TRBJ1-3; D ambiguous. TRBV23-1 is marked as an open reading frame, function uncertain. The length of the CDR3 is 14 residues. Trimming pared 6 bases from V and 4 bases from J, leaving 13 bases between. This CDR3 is CASSQDVGGNTIYF. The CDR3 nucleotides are TGCGCCAGCAGCCAAGATGTCGGAGGAAACACCATATATTTT.

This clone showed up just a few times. The CDR3 region is CASSRDRRDPNSPLHF. CDR3 sequence (DNA): TGTGCCAGCAGCCGGGACAGGAGGGATCCTAATTCACCCCTCCACTTT. The chain carries TRBV2 and TRBJ1-6; 8 bases agree with TRBD1. The CDR3 covers 16 residues. CDR1 SNHLY and CDR2 FYNNEI come from the germline V gene. J gave up 6 bases and V 6 bases, and 10 bases lay outside the gene matches. The full variable domain, completed using reference TRBV2 and TRBJ1-6, is EPEVTQTPSHQVTQMGQEVILRCVPISNHLYFYWYRQILGQKVEFLVSFYNNEISEKSEIFDDQFSVERPDGSNFTLKIRSTKLEDSAMYFCASSRDRRDPNSPLHFGNGTRLTVT.

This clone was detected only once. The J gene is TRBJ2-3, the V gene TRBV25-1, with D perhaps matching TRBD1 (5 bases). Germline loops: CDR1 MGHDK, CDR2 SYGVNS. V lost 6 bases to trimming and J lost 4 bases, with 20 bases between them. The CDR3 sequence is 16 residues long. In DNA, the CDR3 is TGTGCCAGCAGCGAACGACAGCAACCCTGGGCAGATACGCAGTATTTT. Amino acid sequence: CASSERQQPWADTQYF.

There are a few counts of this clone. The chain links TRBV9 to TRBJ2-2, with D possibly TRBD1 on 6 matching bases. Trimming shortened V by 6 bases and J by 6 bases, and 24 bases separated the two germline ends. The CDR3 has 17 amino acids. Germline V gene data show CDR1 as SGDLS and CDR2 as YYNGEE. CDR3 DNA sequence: TGTGCCAGCACCCTAAGGGCGCAGGGGATAAGGGCCGGGGAGCTGTTTTTT. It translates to CASTLRAQGIRAGELFF. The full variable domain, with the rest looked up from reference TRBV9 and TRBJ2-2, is DSGVTQTPKHLITATGQRVTLRCSPRSGDLSVYWYQQSLDQGLQFLIQYYNGEERAKGNILERFSAQQFPDLHSELNLSSLELGDSALYFCASTLRAQGIRAGELFFGEGSRLTVL.

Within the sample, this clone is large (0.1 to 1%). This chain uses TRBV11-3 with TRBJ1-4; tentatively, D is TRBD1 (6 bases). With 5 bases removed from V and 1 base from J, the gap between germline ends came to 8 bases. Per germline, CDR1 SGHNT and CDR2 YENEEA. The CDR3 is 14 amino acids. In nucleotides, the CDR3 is TGTGCCAGCAGCCTACAGGGAACTAATGAAAAACTGTTTTTT. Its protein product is CASSLQGTNEKLFF.

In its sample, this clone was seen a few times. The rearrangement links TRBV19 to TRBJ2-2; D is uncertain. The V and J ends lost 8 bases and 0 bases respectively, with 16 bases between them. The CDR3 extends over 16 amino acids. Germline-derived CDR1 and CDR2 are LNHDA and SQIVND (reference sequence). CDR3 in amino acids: CASQRLGSPNTGELFF. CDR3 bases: TGTGCCAGTCAGAGGCTAGGCAGCCCGAACACCGGGGAGCTGTTTTTT.

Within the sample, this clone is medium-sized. DNA of the CDR3: TGTGCCAGCAGTCAACAGGGCCTCTATGGCTACACCTTC. Translation gives CASSQQGLYGYTF. This chain uses TRBV9 with TRBJ1-2; a weak D match, TRBD1 (6 bases). Looked up from germline, CDR1 is SGDLS and CDR2 is YYNGEE. Trimming stripped 5 bases from V and 4 bases from J, with 12 bases between. This CDR3 contains 13 residues.

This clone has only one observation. The CDR3 loop reads CASSGSSGQGLYNEQFF. The DNA of the CDR3 is TGCGCCAGCAGTGGTTCTTCGGGACAGGGCCTTTACAATGAGCAGTTCTTC. The rearrangement uses TRBV10-2 and TRBJ2-1; 9 bases fit TRBD1. The CDR3 runs to 17 residues. Trimming took 4 bases from V and 4 from J; bases not matched to a gene: 11. CDR1 is WSHSY, CDR2 SAAADI, per germline.

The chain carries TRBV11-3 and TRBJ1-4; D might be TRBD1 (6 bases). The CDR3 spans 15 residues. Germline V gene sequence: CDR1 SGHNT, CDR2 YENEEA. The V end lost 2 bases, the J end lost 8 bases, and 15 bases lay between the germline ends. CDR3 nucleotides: TGTGCCAGCAGCTTAACCCGAGGGGGTGGAGAAAAACTGTTTTTT. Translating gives CASSLTRGGGEKLFF.

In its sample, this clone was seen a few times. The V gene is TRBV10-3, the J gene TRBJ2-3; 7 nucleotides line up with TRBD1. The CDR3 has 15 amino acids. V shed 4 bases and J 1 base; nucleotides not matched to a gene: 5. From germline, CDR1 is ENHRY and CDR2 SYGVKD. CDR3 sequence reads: CAISASGQGTDTQYF. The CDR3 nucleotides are TGTGCCATCAGTGCGAGCGGACAGGGCACAGATACGCAGTATTTT.

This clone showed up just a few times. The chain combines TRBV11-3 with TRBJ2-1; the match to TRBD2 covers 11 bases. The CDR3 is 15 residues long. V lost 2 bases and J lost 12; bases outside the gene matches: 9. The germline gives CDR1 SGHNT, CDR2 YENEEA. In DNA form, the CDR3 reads TGTGCCAGCAGCTTATCACTAGCGGGGGCCTTGGGGCAGTTCTTC. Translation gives CASSLSLAGALGQFF.

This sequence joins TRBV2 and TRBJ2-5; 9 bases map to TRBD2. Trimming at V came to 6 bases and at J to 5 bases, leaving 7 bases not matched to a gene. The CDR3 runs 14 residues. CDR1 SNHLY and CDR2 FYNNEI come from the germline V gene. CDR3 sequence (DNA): TGTGCCAGCAGCGGTAGCGGGGGATTGGAGACCCAGTACTTC. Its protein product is CASSGSGGLETQYF.

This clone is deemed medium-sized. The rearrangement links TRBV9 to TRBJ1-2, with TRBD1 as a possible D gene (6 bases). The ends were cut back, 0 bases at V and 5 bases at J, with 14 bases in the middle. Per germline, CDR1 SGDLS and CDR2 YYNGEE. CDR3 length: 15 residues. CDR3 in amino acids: CASSVGVNREYGYTF. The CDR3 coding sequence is TGTGCCAGCAGCGTAGGGGTGAACAGGGAGTATGGCTACACCTTC. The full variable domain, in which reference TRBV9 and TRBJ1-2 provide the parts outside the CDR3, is DSGVTQTPKHLITATGQRVTLRCSPRSGDLSVYWYQQSLDQGLQFLIQYYNGEERAKGNILERFSAQQFPDLHSELNLSSLELGDSALYFCASSVGVNREYGYTFGSGTRLTVV.

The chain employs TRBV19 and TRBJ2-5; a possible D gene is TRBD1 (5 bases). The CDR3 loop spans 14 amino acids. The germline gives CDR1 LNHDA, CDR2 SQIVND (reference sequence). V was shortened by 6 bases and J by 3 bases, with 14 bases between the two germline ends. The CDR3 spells CASSKGPGKETQYF. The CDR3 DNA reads TGTGCCAGTAGCAAGGGGCCAGGGAAAGAGACCCAGTACTTC.